The 6 T cell receptor beta chains presented below share a single source sample, sequenced in a study of cytomegalovirus exposure and HLA in healthy donors. The PCR employed 60 Vbeta primers together with 13 Jbeta primers. Assay: immunoSEQ multiplex PCR; the TCRdb copy retains only in-frame clones and omits some. The sample has roughly 160,000 clones, 84% seen once; the top ten hold 0.38%. Sample: PBMCs. The source is a boy younger than 10 in good health and CMV-seronegative.

The chain recombines TRBV7-9 with TRBJ2-1; D is ambiguous. The CDR3 runs to 15 residues. V shed 0 bases and J shed 3 bases, with 9 bases lying between them. Germline V gene data show CDR1 as SEHNR and CDR2 as FQNEAQ (reference sequence). CDR3 sequence reads: CASSLAGAIYNEQFF. The CDR3, as DNA: TGTGCCAGCAGCTTAGCGGGCGCCATCTACAATGAGCAGTTCTTC. The full variable domain, with the rest looked up from reference TRBV7-9 and TRBJ2-1, is DTGVSQNPRHKITKRGQNVTFRCDPISEHNRLYWYRQTLGQGPEFLTYFQNEAQLEKSRLLSDRFSAERPKGSFSTLEIQRTEQGDSAMYLCASSLAGAIYNEQFFGPGTRLTVL.

The rearrangement links TRBV19 to TRBJ2-4, with 9 bases lining up with TRBD1. J gave up 9 bases and V 6 bases, and 12 bases lay outside the gene matches. Germline CDR1 reads LNHDA; CDR2 reads SQIVND (reference sequence). This CDR3 contains 15 residues. For the CDR3, the DNA is TGTGCCAGTAGCCCCCCCGGGACAGGGTATACCATTCAGTACTTC. Residues: CASSPPGTGYTIQYF.

The rearrangement links TRBV30 to TRBJ2-7, with 7 positions matching TRBD2. Germline-derived CDR1 and CDR2 are GTSNPN and SVGIG (reference sequence). The CDR3 is 16 residues long. Trimming at V came to 0 bases and at J to 0 bases, leaving 8 bases not matched to a gene. As DNA, the CDR3 is TGTGCCTGGAGTGTAAAACGGGGGGAGCCCTCCTACGAGCAGTACTTC. It specifies CAWSVKRGEPSYEQYF. Using reference TRBV30 and TRBJ2-7 for the parts outside the CDR3, the full variable domain is SQTIHQWPATLVQPVGSPLSLECTVEGTSNPNLYWYRQAAGRGLQLLFYSVGIGQISSEVPQNLSASRPQDRQFILSSKKLLLSDSGFYLCAWSVKRGEPSYEQYFGPGTRLTVT.

The rearrangement uses TRBV28 and TRBJ2-1; possibly TRBD1 for D (5 bases). Between the trimmed V and J ends, which lost 6 bases and 0 bases, there was a span of 12 bases. From germline, CDR1 is MDHEN and CDR2 SYDVKM. The CDR3 totals 15 residues. The CDR3 bases are TGTGCCAGCAGAATGACAGCGAGCTCCTACAATGAGCAGTTCTTC. Translated, it gives CASRMTASSYNEQFF.

This clone was observed a single time. The rearrangement links TRBV6-6 to TRBJ2-7, with D hard to call. Between the trimmed V and J ends, which lost 4 bases and 1 base, there was a span of 8 bases. The CDR3 runs 13 residues. CDR1 MNHNY and CDR2 SVGAGI come from the germline V gene (reference sequence). In DNA, the CDR3 is TGTGCCAGCAGTTCCCCTACTTCCTACGAGCAGTACTTC. Its protein is CASSSPTSYEQYF.

The chain links TRBV5-6 to TRBJ2-5; 10 bases fit TRBD2. Germline lookup yields CDR1 SGHDT and CDR2 YYEEEE. This CDR3 comprises 15 residues. J was trimmed by 2 bases and V by 2 bases; bases with no gene match: 3. The CDR3 is CASSLTSGAQETQYF. The CDR3 DNA sequence: TGTGCCAGCAGCTTAACTAGCGGGGCTCAAGAGACCCAGTACTTC.